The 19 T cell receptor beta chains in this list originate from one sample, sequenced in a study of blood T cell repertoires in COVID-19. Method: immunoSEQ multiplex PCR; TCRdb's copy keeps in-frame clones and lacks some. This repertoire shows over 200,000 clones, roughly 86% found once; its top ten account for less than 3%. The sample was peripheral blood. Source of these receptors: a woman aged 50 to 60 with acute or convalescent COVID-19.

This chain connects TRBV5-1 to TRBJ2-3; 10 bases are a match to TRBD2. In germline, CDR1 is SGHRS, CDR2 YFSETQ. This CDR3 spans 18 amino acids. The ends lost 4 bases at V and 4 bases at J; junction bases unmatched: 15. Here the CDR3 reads CASSRGLATPGRADTQYF. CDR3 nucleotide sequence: TGCGCCAGCAGCAGGGGACTAGCGACACCTGGGCGGGCAGATACGCAGTATTTT. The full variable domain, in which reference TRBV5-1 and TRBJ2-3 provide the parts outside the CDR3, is KAGVTQTPRYLIKTRGQQVTLSCSPISGHRSVSWYQQTPGQGLQFLFEYFSETQRNKGNFPGRFSGRQFSNSRSEMNVSTLELGDSALYLCASSRGLATPGRADTQYFGPGTRLTVL.

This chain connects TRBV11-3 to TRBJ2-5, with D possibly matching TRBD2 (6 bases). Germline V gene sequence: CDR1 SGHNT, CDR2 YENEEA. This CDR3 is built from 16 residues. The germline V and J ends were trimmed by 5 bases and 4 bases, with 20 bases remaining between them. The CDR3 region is CASSGNAGNGRETQYF. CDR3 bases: TGTGCCAGCAGCGGGAACGCAGGGAACGGGAGAGAGACCCAGTACTTC.

Here the CDR3 DNA reads TGTGCCAGCTCCCCGGGACTAGCGGGAGCCACCGAGCAGTACTTC. Its protein product is CASSPGLAGATEQYF. This sequence joins TRBV18 and TRBJ2-7; 14 nucleotides align to TRBD2. V lost 6 bases and J lost 6; bases outside the gene matches: 7. The CDR3 has 15 residues. CDR1 and CDR2 from the germline V gene are KGHSH and LQKENI.

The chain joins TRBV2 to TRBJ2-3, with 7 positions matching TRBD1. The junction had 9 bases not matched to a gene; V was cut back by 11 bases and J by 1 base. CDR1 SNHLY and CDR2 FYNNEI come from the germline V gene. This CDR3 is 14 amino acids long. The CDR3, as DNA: TGTGCCGAAGGGGGCGAAGGAGGCACAGATACGCAGTATTTT. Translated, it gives CAEGGEGGTDTQYF. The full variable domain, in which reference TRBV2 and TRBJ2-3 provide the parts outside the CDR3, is EPEVTQTPSHQVTQMGQEVILRCVPISNHLYFYWYRQILGQKVEFLVSFYNNEISEKSEIFDDQFSVERPDGSNFTLKIRSTKLEDSAMYFCAEGGEGGTDTQYFGPGTRLTVL.

The CDR3 bases are TGTGCCAGCAGCTTAGTGGTCGGGGGGGCGCATCAGCCCCAGCATTTT. Its translation: CASSLVVGGAHQPQHF. The chain combines TRBV7-2 with TRBJ1-5; possible D gene TRBD1, 6 bases. CDR3 length: 16 amino acids. V was pared by 1 base and J by 5 bases, with 15 bases between. Looked up from germline, CDR1 is SGHTA and CDR2 is FQGNSA.

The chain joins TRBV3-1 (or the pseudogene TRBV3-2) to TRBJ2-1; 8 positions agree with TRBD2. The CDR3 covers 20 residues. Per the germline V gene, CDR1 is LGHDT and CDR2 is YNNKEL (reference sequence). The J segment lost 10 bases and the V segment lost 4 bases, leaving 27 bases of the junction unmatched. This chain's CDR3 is CASSLLKGGTRGPLVREQFF. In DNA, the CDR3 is TGTGCCAGCAGCCTCCTTAAGGGTGGGACTAGGGGCCCTCTAGTCAGGGAGCAGTTCTTC.

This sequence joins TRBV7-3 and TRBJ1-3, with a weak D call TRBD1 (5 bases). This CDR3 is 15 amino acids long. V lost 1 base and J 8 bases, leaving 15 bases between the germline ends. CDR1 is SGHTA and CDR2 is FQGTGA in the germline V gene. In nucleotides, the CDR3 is TGTGCCAGCAGCTTAATGGGGCGTGAATCGGACACCATATATTTT. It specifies CASSLMGRESDTIYF.

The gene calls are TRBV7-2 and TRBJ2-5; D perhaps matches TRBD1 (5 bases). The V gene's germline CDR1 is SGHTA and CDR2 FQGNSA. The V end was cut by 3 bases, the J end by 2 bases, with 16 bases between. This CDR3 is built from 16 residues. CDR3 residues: CASSLQGASLQETQYF. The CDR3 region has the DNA TGTGCCAGCAGCTTGCAAGGGGCGAGCCTACAAGAGACCCAGTACTTC.

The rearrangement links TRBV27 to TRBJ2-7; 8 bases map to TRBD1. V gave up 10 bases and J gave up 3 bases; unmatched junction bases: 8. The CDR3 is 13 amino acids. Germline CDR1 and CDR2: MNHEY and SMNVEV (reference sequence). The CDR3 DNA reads TGTGCCATCCTCGGACAGGGAAGCTACGAGCAGTACTTC. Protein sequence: CAILGQGSYEQYF.

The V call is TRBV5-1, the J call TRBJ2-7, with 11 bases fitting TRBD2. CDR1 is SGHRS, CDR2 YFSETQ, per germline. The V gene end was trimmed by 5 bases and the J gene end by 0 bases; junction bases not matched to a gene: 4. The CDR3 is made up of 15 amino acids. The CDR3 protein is CASSQTSGSSYEQYF. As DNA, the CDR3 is TGCGCCAGCAGTCAAACTAGCGGGAGCTCCTACGAGCAGTACTTC. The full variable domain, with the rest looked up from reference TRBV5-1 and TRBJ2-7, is KAGVTQTPRYLIKTRGQQVTLSCSPISGHRSVSWYQQTPGQGLQFLFEYFSETQRNKGNFPGRFSGRQFSNSRSEMNVSTLELGDSALYLCASSQTSGSSYEQYFGPGTRLTVT.

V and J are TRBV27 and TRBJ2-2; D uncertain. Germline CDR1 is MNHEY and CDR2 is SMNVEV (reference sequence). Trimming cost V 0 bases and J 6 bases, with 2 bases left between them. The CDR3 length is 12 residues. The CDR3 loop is CASSLSAGELFF. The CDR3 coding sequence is TGTGCCAGCAGTTTATCCGCCGGGGAGCTGTTTTTT.

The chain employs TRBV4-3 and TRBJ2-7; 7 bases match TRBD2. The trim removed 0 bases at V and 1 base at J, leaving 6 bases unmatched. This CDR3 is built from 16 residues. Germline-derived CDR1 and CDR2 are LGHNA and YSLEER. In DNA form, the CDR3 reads TGCGCCAGCAGCCAAGATTCCCAGCGGGGATCCTACGAGCAGTACTTC. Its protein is CASSQDSQRGSYEQYF.

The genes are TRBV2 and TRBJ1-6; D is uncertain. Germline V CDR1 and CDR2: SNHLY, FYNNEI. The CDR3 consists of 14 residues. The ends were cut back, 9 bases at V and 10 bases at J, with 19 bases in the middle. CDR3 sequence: CASGRETVKSPLHF. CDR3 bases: TGTGCCAGTGGGCGGGAAACCGTGAAGTCACCCCTCCACTTT.

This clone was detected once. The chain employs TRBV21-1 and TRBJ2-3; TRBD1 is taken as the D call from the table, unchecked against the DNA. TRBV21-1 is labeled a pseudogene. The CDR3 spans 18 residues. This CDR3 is CASSNDHRGDESTDTQYF. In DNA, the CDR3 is TGTGCCAGCAGCAATGATCACAGGGGGGACGAAAGCACAGATACGCAGTATTTT.

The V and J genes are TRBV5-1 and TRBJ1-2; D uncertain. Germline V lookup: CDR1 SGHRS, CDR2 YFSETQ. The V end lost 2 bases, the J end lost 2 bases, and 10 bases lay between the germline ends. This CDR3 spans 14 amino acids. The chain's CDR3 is CASSLGAANYGYTF. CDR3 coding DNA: TGCGCCAGCAGCTTAGGTGCGGCGAACTATGGCTACACCTTC.

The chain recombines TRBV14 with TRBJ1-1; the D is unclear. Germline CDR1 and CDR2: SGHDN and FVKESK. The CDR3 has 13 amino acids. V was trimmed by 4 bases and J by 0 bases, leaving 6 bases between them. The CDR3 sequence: CASSLLMNTEAFF. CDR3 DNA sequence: TGTGCCAGCAGCCTTCTTATGAACACTGAAGCTTTCTTT.

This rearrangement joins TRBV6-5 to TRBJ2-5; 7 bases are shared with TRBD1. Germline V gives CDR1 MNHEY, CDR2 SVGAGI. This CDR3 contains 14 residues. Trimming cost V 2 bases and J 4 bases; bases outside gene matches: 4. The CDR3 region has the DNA TGTGCCAGCAGTTACAGGGGGCCAGGAGAGACCCAGTACTTC. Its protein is CASSYRGPGETQYF.

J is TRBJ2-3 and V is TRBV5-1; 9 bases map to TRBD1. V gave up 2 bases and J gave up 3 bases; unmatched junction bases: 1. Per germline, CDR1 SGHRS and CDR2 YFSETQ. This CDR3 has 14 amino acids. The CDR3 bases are TGCGCCAGCAGCTTCGGACAGGGGACAGATACGCAGTATTTT. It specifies CASSFGQGTDTQYF.

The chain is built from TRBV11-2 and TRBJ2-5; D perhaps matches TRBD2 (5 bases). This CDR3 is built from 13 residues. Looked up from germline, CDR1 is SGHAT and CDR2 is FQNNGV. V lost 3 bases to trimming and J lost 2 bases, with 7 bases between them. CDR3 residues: CASSLSGQETQYF. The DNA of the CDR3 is TGTGCCAGCAGCTTGAGCGGACAAGAGACCCAGTACTTC.